This TCR beta chain is drawn from a study of T cells in Graves' hyperthyroidism and ophthalmopathy. Those with hyperthyroidism were 18 to 65 years old, newly diagnosed, and ill for under 2 months. Exclusion of patients followed from uncontrolled infection, other autoimmune disease, pregnancy or lactation. The source of the PBMCs was less than 12 ml of fresh peripheral blood. The TCR beta CDR3 regions underwent amplification using RNA transcripts as the source. During a first-round RT-PCR of the TCR CDR3, the HTBI primer set was used. TCRdb passed the multiplex PCR reads through MiXCR, listing each CDR3 protein once. The profile shows around 440,000 distinct CDR3 sequences, approximately 14% of them singletons. This clonotype was counted only a few times. Its specificity is unknown. Study observations and caveats: Expanded thyroid clonotypes (above 0.001) were mostly also found in blood.

This CDR3 has 15 residues. Trimming removed 6 bases from V and 0 bases from J; junction bases left unmatched: 6. Germline CDR1 reads MNHEY; CDR2 reads SVGEGT. The chain carries TRBV6-2 or TRBV6-3 and TRBJ2-3, with TRBD1 identical over 7 bases. What was sequenced was blood. The TCR originated in a woman in her late teens or twenties with Graves' hyperthyroidism. The CDR3 DNA reads as TGTGCCAGCAGCTATACAGGGGTCAGCACAGATACGCAGTATTTT. This encodes CASSYTGVSTDTQYF.